This is a list of T cell receptor beta chains from one sample in a study of cytomegalovirus exposure and HLA in healthy donors. Using immunoSEQ multiplex PCR, the repertoire was profiled, and TCRdb retains in-frame clones only, with some absent. The table records tens of thousands of clones, around four fifths of them present only once. Material: PBMCs. Every receptor here comes from a middle-aged woman in good health and CMV-seronegative. Each CDR3 is given with its conserved first and last residue. The order of the fields is CDR3 length, clone size, D gene, V gene, J gene, CDR3 DNA, CDR3 protein. D genes are given only for firm matches. Size is omitted from some rows. Given values are once, few, many or a class for expanded clones.

>13|NA|NA|TRBV5-4|TRBJ1-1
TGTGCCAGCAGCTTCGGGGGTAAGGCTGAAGCTTTCTTT
CASSFGGKAEAFF
>18|NA|NA|TRBV5-1|TRBJ2-5
TGCGCCAGCAGCTTGGAGAATTGGGGAGGAGGGTCCCAAGAGACCCAGTACTTC
CASSLENWGGGSQETQYF
>15|NA|TRBD1|TRBV6-1|TRBJ1-4
TGTGCCAGCAGCACAGGGGCGCGGACTAATGAAAAACTGTTTTTT
CASSTGARTNEKLFF
>14|NA|NA|TRBV5-1|TRBJ2-3
TGCGCCAGCAGCCGGGTCGGGGGAGAAGATACGCAGTATTTT
CASSRVGGEDTQYF
>13|few|NA|TRBV5-1|TRBJ2-7
TGCGCCAGCAGGGAGAGGGAGGTCTACGAGCAGTACTTC
CASREREVYEQYF
>14|NA|TRBD1|TRBV6-6|TRBJ1-6
TGTGCCAGCAGTTACAAGGGGGCGAATTCACCCCTCCACTTT
CASSYKGANSPLHF
>15|NA|NA|TRBV6-1|TRBJ1-2
TGTGCCAGCAGTGGCGGGCCGACGGTTAACTATGGCTACACCTTC
CASSGGPTVNYGYTF
>14|NA|NA|TRBV29-1|TRBJ1-4
TGCAGCGTAATAGGAGATGCAACTAATGAAAAACTGTTTTTT
CSVIGDATNEKLFF
>16|NA|NA|TRBV18|TRBJ2-1
TGTGCCAGCTCATCTCTCGGACGGGGAACGTACAATGAGCAGTTCTTC
CASSSLGRGTYNEQFF
>14|NA|NA|TRBV2|TRBJ2-7
TGTGCCAGCAGTGAGCAGGGAACCCCCTACGAGCAGTACTTC
CASSEQGTPYEQYF
>15|NA|NA|TRBV6-1|TRBJ1-2
TGTGCCAGCAGTGATAATGGGCAGAGATACTATGGCTACACCTTC
CASSDNGQRYYGYTF
>14|NA|NA|TRBV6-5|TRBJ2-7
TGTGCCAGCACCAAACCCGGGGGCTCCTACGAGCAGTACTTC
CASTKPGGSYEQYF
>13|NA|TRBD1|TRBV29-1|TRBJ1-1
TGCAGCGTCTCGACAGGGGGCGACACTGAAGCTTTCTTT
CSVSTGGDTEAFF
>18|NA|TRBD2|TRBV6-1|TRBJ2-1
TGTGCCAGCAGAGAAGGACTAGCGGGAGGGCCCTCCTACAATGAGCAGTTCTTC
CASREGLAGGPSYNEQFF
>15|NA|NA|TRBV9|TRBJ2-1
TGTGCCAGCAGCGTAGCGCCCGGGTCCTACAATGAGCAGTTCTTC
CASSVAPGSYNEQFF
>12|NA|TRBD1|TRBV6-1|TRBJ1-2
TGTGCCAGCAAAGACAGGGTTGATGGCTACACCTTC
CASKDRVDGYTF
>13|once|TRBD1|TRBV5-1|TRBJ1-2
TGCGCCAGCAGCTCTGACAGGGGGCATGGCTACACCTTC
CASSSDRGHGYTF
>15|NA|TRBD1|TRBV30|TRBJ1-2
TGTGCCTGGAGGACGTGGGGACAGCTTAACTATGGCTACACCTTC
CAWRTWGQLNYGYTF
>13|NA|NA|TRBV27|TRBJ1-3
TGTGCCAGCAGTTTCAACAGGGGAAACACCATATATTTT
CASSFNRGNTIYF
>15|NA|TRBD2|TRBV7-2|TRBJ2-2
TGTGCCAGCACCACCCTTTCGGGAGGGGCCGGGGAGCTGTTTTTT
CASTTLSGGAGELFF
>16|NA|NA|TRBV4-2|TRBJ2-6
TGTGCCAGCAGCCAAGATGAGGGTGCTGGGGCCAACGTCCTGACTTTC
CASSQDEGAGANVLTF
>16|NA|TRBD2|TRBV7-9|TRBJ2-1
TGTGCCAGCAGGTATCCTAGCGGGAGGACAGACAATGAGCAGTTCTTC
CASRYPSGRTDNEQFF
>14|NA|NA|TRBV27|TRBJ2-1
TGTGCCAGCAGTTTATCGGCTAGTCCCAATGAGCAGTTCTTC
CASSLSASPNEQFF
>15|NA|TRBD1|TRBV5-1|TRBJ1-2
TGCGCCAGCAGCTCCCCCCTTGGACAGGTTGAAGGCTACACCTTC
CASSSPLGQVEGYTF
>13|NA|TRBD1|TRBV10-3|TRBJ2-2
TGTGCCATCACGACAGGGGGCACCGGGGAGCTGTTTTTT
CAITTGGTGELFF
>15|few|NA|TRBV4-3|TRBJ2-3
TGCGCCAGCAGCCAAGAAATAGGGGGTGCAGATACGCAGTATTTT
CASSQEIGGADTQYF
>14|NA|TRBD1|TRBV6-1|TRBJ2-5
TGTGCCAGCAGTGGACAGGGCTCCGGAGAGACCCAGTACTTC
CASSGQGSGETQYF
>16|once|TRBD1|TRBV5-1|TRBJ2-1
TGCGCCAGCAGCTTGGAGTCCCTTGACAGGGGCGATGAGCAGTTCTTC
CASSLESLDRGDEQFF
>13|NA|NA|TRBV6-5|TRBJ2-4
TGTGCCAGTCCCGGGACTCCCACGGACATTCAGTACTTC
CASPGTPTDIQYF
>15|NA|TRBD1|TRBV5-4|TRBJ2-4
TGTGCCAGCAGCGGGCCGGGACAGGCCAAAAACATTCAGTACTTC
CASSGPGQAKNIQYF
>16|NA|NA|TRBV19|TRBJ1-4
TGTGCCAGTAGTATCGGTCGACAGAATTCTAATGAAAAACTGTTTTTT
CASSIGRQNSNEKLFF
>13|NA|NA|TRBV10-2|TRBJ2-7
TGCGCCAGCAGGGCGGGAAAAAACTACGAGCAGTACTTC
CASRAGKNYEQYF
>15|NA|TRBD2|TRBV9|TRBJ2-1
TGTGCCAGCAGCGTAGAGGGACTAGCGGACCAGGAGCAGTTCTTC
CASSVEGLADQEQFF
>15|NA|TRBD2|TRBV7-9|TRBJ2-5
TGTGCCAGCAGCCCGCGGGAACTAGCGGGCCAGACCCAGTACTTC
CASSPRELAGQTQYF
>15|NA|TRBD1|TRBV5-6|TRBJ2-5
TGTGCCAGCAGGGGAGCGGGACAGGGAGAAGAGACCCAGTACTTC
CASRGAGQGEETQYF
>14|NA|NA|TRBV28|TRBJ1-2
TGTGCCAGCAGTTTCGTACTCACAGGGTTTGGCTACACCTTC
CASSFVLTGFGYTF
>14|NA|NA|TRBV10-3|TRBJ1-5
TGTGCCATCAGTGTGTCGGGAGGCAATCAGCCCCAGCATTTT
CAISVSGGNQPQHF
>13|NA|NA|TRBV27|TRBJ1-1
TGTGCCAGCAGTTATAGTTTGAACACTGAAGCTTTCTTT
CASSYSLNTEAFF
>16|NA|NA|TRBV9|TRBJ1-6
TGTGCCAGCAGCGTCGCGACCGGAGCAAACGATTCACCCCTCCACTTT
CASSVATGANDSPLHF
>13|NA|NA|TRBV2|TRBJ1-5
TGTGCCAGCAGTGAAGGAGTTTTAATGGCCCAGCATTTT
CASSEGVLMAQHF
>13|NA|NA|TRBV6-1|TRBJ1-5
TGTGCCAGCAGTGAAGAAGGGGTTCAGCCCCAGCATTTT
CASSEEGVQPQHF
>13|NA|TRBD2|TRBV4-2|TRBJ2-4
TGTGCCAGCAGCCAAGACGGGAGGGACATTCAGTACTTC
CASSQDGRDIQYF
>18|NA|NA|TRBV7-2|TRBJ2-5
TGTGCCAGCACAGGACAGCCTAGCGGCCAATTCTCCCGGAAGACCCAGTACTTC
CASTGQPSGQFSRKTQYF
>15|few|TRBD1|TRBV4-1|TRBJ1-1
TGCGCCAGCAGCCAGCGGACAGGGGAGAACACTGAAGCTTTCTTT
CASSQRTGENTEAFF
>15|NA|TRBD2|TRBV30|TRBJ2-3
TGTGCCTGGAGTGTATTGGGCGGGAGAACAGATACGCAGTATTTT
CAWSVLGGRTDTQYF